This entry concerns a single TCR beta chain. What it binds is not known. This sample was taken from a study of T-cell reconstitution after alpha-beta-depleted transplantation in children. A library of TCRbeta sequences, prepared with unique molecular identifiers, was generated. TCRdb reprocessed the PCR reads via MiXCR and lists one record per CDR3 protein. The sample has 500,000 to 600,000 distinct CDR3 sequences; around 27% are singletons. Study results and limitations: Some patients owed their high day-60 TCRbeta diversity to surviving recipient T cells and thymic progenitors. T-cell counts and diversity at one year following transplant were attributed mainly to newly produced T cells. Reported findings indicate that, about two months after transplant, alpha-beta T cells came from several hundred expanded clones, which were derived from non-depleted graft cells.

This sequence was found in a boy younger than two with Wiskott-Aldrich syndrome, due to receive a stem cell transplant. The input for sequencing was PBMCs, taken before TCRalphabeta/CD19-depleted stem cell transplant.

The CDR3 nucleotides are TGCGCCAGCAGCTTGTGGTCCACTACCCCAGGCACAGATACGCAGTATTTT. This sequence encodes CASSLWSTTPGTDTQYF. The V call is TRBV5-1, the J call TRBJ2-3; D is undetermined. The CDR3 is 17 residues long. Trimming took off 1 base at V and 1 base at J, with 16 bases between the two ends. Germline V CDR1 and CDR2: SGHRS, YFSETQ.